This T cell receptor (beta chain) appears in the sequencing data of a study of blood T cells in healthy people across ages. There were healthy Caucasian individuals from Russia, aged 6 to 90, serving as donors. Total RNA extracted from each sample amounted to at least 5 micrograms. Through a sample-barcoded 5' primer and a J-beta primer mix, a second PCR was run for roughly 6 to 11 cycles. TCRdb itself ran the 5' RACE reads through MiXCR, one entry per CDR3 protein. The sample records some 750,000 distinct CDR3 sequences, 22% being singletons. Germline V gives CDR1 DFQATT, CDR2 SNEGSKA (reference sequence). The CDR3 has 12 residues. With 5 bases removed from V and 6 bases from J, the gap between germline ends came to 12 bases.

Material for sequencing was blood. The TCR originated in a man in his 70s in good health. The genes are TRBV20-1 and TRBJ2-3; D might be TRBD2 (6 bases). The CDR3 region has the DNA TGCAGTGCTCCCAGCGCGGGGGATACGCAGTATTTT. This gives the protein CSAPSAGDTQYF.